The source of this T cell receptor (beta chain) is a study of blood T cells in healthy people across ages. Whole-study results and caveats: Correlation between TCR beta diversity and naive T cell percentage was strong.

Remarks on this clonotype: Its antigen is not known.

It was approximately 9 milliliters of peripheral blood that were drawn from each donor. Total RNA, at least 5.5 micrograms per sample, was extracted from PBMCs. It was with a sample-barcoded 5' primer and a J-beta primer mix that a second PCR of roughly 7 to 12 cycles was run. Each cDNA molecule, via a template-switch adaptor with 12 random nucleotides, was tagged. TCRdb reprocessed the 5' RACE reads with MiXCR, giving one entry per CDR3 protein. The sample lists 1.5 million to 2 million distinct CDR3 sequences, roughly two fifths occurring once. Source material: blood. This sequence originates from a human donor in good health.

This chain's CDR3 is CASSFALAGGTDTQYF. The CDR3 nucleotides read TGTGCCAGCAGTTTTGCGCTAGCGGGGGGTACAGATACGCAGTATTTT. The chain carries TRBV12-3 or TRBV12-4 and TRBJ2-3; 11 bases match TRBD2. Trimming at V came to 3 bases and at J to 3 bases, leaving 5 bases not matched to a gene. CDR3 length equals 16 residues.